This TCR beta chain emerged from a study of blood T cells in healthy people across ages. For the second PCR, which ran for about 6 to 11 cycles, a sample-barcoded 5' primer and a J-beta primer mix were used. TCRdb re-called the 5' RACE reads with MiXCR, one entry per CDR3 protein. The data show about 780,000 distinct CDR3 sequences, around 68% seen once. The J segment lost 1 base and the V segment lost 5 bases, leaving 9 bases of the junction unmatched. In germline, CDR1 is SGHTA, CDR2 FQGNSA. The CDR3 contains 16 residues. The chain employs TRBV7-2 and TRBJ1-2; TRBD1 matches 8 bases. This TCR derives from a man aged 25 to 45 in good health. Sequencing was done on a sample of blood. The CDR3 reads CASSPGQGLDNYGYTF. In DNA form, the CDR3 reads TGTGCCAGCAGCCCAGGACAGGGCTTGGATAACTATGGCTACACCTTC.